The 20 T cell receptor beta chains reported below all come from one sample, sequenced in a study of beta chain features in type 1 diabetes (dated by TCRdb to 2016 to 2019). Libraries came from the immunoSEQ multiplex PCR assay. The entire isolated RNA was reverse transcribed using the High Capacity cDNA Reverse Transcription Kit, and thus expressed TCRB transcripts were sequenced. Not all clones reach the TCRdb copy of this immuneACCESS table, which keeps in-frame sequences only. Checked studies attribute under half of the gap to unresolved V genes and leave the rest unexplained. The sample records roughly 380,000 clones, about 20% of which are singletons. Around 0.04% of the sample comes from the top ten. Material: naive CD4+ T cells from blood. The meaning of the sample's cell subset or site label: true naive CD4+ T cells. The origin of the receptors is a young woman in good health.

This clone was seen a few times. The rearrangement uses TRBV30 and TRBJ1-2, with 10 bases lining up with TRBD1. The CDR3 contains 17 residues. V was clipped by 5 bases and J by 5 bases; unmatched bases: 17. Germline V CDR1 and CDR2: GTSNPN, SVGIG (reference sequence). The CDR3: CAWGEGIQTGGKYGYTF. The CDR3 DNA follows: TGTGCCTGGGGGGAGGGAATCCAGACAGGGGGCAAATATGGCTACACCTTC.

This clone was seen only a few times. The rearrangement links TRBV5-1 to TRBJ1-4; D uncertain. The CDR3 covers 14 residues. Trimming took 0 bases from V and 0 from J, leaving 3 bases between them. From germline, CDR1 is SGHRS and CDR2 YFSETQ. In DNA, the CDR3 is TGCGCCAGCAGCTTGGGGCCAACTAATGAAAAACTGTTTTTT. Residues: CASSLGPTNEKLFF.

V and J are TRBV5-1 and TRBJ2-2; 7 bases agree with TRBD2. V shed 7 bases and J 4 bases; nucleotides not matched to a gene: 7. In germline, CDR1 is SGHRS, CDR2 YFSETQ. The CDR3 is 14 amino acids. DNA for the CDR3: TGCGCCAGCTTTGCGGGAGTTAGCACCGGGGAGCTGTTTTTT. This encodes CASFAGVSTGELFF.

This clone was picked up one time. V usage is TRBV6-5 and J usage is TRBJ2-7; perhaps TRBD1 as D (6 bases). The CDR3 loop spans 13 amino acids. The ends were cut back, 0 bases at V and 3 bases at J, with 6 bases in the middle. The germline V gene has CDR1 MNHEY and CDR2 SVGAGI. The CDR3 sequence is CASSYSTGYEQYF. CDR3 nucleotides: TGTGCCAGCAGTTACTCGACAGGCTACGAGCAGTACTTC.

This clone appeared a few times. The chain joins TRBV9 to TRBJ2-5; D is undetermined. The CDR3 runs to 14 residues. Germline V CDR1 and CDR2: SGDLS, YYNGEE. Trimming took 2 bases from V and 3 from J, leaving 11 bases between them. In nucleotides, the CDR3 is TGTGCCAGCAGCGTTAGCCCCGTGGAAGAGACCCAGTACTTC. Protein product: CASSVSPVEETQYF.

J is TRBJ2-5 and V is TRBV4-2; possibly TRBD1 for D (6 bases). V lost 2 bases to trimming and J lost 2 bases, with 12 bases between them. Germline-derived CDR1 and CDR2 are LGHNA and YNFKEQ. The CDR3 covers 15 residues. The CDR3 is CASSQKGETQETQYF. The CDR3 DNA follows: TGTGCCAGCAGCCAAAAGGGGGAGACACAAGAGACCCAGTACTTC.

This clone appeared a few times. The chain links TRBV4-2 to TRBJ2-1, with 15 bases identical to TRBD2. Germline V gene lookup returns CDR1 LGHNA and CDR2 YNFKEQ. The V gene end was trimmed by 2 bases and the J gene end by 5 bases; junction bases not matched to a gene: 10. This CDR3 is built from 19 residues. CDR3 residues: CASSQTLGLAGGGNNEQFF. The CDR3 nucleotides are TGTGCCAGCAGCCAAACCCTGGGACTAGCGGGAGGAGGTAACAATGAGCAGTTCTTC.

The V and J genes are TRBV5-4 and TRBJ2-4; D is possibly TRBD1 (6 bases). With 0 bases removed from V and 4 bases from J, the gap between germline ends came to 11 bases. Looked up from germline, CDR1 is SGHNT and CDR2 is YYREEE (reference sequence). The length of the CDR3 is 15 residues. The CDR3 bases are TGTGCCAGCAGCTTGGCCAGGCAGGGGAAAAACATTCAGTACTTC. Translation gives CASSLARQGKNIQYF.

CDR3 sequence: CASSLGAGPDTQYF. As DNA, the CDR3 is TGTGCCAGCAGCTTGGGGGCCGGCCCAGATACGCAGTATTTT. The rearrangement uses TRBV7-3 and TRBJ2-3, with a weak D call TRBD1 (6 bases). From germline, CDR1 is SGHTA and CDR2 FQGTGA. Trimming cost V 3 bases and J 4 bases, with 11 bases left between them. This CDR3 is built from 14 residues.

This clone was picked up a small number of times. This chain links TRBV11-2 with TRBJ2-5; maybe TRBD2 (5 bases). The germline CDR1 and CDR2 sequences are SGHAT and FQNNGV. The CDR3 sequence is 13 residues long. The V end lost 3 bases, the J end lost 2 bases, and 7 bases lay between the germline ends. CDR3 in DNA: TGTGCCAGCAGCTTGACTACACAAGAGACCCAGTACTTC. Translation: CASSLTTQETQYF.

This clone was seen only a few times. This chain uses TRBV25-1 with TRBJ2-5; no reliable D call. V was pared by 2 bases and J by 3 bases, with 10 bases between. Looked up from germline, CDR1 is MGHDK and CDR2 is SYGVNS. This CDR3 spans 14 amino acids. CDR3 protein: CASSEAGAKETQYF. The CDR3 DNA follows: TGTGCCAGCAGTGAAGCCGGAGCTAAAGAGACCCAGTACTTC. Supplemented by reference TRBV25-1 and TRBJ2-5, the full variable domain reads EADIYQTPRYLVIGTGKKITLECSQTMGHDKMYWYQQDPGMELHLIHYSYGVNSTEKGDLSSESTVSRIRTEHFPLTLESARPSHTSQYLCASSEAGAKETQYFGPGTRLLVL.

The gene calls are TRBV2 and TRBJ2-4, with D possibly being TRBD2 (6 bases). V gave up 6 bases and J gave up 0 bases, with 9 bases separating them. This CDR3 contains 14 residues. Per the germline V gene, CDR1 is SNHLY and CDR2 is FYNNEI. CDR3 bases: TGTGCCAGCAGAGGCGGGGTAGCCAAAAACATTCAGTACTTC. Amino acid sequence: CASRGGVAKNIQYF.

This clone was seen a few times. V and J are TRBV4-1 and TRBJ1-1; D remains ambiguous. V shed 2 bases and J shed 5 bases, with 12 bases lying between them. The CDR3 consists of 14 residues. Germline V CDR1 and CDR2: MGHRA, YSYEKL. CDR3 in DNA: TGCGCCAGCAGCCAACCTAGGGCGGGGACTGAAGCTTTCTTT. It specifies CASSQPRAGTEAFF.

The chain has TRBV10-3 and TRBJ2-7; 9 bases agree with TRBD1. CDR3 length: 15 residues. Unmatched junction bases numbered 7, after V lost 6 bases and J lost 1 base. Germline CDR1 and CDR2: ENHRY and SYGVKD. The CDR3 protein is CAIRTGQGNSYEQYF. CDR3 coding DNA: TGTGCCATCAGGACAGGACAGGGGAATTCCTACGAGCAGTACTTC.

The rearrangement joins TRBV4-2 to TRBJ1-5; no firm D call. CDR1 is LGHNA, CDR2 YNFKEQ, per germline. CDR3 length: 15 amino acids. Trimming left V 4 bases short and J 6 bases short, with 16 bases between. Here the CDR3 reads CASSLNREAGQPQHF. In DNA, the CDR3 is TGTGCCAGCAGCCTAAACCGGGAGGCTGGTCAGCCCCAGCATTTT.

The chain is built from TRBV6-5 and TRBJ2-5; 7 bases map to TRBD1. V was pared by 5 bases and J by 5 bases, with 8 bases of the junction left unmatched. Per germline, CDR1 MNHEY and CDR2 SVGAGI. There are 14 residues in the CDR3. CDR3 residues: CASSRSGQAETQYF. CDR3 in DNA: TGTGCCAGCAGTCGATCCGGACAGGCGGAGACCCAGTACTTC.

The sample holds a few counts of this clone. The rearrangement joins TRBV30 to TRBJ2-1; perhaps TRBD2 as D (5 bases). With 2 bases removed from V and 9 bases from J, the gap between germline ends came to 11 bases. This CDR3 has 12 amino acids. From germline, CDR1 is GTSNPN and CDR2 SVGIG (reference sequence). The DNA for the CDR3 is TGTGCCTGGAGTCGGCTAGCCGGTGAGCAGTTCTTC. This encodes CAWSRLAGEQFF.

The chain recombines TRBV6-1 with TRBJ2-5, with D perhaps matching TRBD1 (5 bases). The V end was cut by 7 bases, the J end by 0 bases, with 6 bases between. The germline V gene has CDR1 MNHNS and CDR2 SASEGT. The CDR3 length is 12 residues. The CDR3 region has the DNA TGTGCCAGCACAGGGAACCAAGAGACCCAGTACTTC. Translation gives CASTGNQETQYF.

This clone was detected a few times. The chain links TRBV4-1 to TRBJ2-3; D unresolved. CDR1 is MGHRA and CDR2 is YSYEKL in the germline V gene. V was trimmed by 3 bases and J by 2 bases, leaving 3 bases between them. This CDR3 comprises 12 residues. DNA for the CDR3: TGCGCCAGCAGCCACATCACAGATACGCAGTATTTT. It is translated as CASSHITDTQYF.

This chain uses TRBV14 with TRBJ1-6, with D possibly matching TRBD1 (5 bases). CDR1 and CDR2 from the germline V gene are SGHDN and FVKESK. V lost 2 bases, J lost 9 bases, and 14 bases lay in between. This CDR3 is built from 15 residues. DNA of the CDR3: TGTGCCAGCAGCCAAAACATAGGGGTCGGTTCACCCCTCCACTTT. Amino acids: CASSQNIGVGSPLHF.